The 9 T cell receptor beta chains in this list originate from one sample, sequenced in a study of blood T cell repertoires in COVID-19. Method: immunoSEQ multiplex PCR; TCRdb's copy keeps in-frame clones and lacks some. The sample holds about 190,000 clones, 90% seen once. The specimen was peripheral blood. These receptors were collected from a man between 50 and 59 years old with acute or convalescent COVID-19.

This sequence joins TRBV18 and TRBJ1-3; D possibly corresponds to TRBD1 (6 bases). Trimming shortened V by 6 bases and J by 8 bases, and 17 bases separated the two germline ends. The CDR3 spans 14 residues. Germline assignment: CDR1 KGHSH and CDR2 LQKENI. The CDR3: CASSTTGGTDTIYF. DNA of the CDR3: TGTGCCAGCTCGACGACAGGTGGGACGGACACCATATATTTT.

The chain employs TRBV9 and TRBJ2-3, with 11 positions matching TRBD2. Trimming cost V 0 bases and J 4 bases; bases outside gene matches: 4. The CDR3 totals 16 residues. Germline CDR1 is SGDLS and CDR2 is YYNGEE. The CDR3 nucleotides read TGTGCCAGCAGCGTAGGAGGACTAGCGGGCCCAGATACGCAGTATTTT. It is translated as CASSVGGLAGPDTQYF.

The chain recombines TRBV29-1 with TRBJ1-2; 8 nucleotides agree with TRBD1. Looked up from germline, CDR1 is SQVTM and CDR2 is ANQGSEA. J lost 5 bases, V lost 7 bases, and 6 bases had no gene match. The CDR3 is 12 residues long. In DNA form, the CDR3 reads TGCAGCGCCGACAGGGGAATATATGGCTACACCTTC. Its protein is CSADRGIYGYTF.

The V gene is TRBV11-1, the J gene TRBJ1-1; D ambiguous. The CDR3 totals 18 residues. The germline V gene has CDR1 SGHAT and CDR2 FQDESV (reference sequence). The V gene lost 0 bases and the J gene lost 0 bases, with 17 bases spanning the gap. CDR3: CASSLANLPGRVNTEAFF. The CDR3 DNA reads TGTGCCAGCAGCTTAGCTAACCTACCTGGGAGAGTGAACACTGAAGCTTTCTTT.

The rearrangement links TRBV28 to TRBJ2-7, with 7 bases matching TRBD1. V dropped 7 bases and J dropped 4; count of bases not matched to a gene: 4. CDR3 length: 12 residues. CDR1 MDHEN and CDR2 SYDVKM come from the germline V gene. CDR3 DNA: TGTGCCAGCATGCAGGGGGATTACGAGCAGTACTTC. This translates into CASMQGDYEQYF. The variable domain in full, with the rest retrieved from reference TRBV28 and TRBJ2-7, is DVKVTQSSRYLVKRTGEKVFLECVQDMDHENMFWYRQDPGLGLRLIYFSYDVKMKEKGDIPEGYSVSREKKERFSLILESASTNQTSMYLCASMQGDYEQYFGPGTRLTVT.

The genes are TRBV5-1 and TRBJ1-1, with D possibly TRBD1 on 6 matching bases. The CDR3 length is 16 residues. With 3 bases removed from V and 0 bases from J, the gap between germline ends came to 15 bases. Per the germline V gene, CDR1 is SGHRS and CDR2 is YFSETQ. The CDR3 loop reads CASSWGQGFMNTEAFF. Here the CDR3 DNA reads TGCGCCAGCAGCTGGGGGCAGGGCTTCATGAACACTGAAGCTTTCTTT.

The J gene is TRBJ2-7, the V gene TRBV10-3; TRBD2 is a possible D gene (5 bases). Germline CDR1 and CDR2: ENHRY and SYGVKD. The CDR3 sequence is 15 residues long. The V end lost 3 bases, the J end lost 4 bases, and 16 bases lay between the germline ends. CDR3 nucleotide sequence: TGTGCCATCAGTGACCCCGCCAGCCCGGGGTACGAGCAGTACTTC. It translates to CAISDPASPGYEQYF.

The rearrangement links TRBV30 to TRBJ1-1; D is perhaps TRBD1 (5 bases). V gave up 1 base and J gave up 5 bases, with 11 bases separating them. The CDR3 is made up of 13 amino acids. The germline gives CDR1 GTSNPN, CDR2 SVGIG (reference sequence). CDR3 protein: CAWSAKQVTEAFF. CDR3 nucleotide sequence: TGTGCCTGGAGTGCCAAACAGGTGACTGAAGCTTTCTTT.

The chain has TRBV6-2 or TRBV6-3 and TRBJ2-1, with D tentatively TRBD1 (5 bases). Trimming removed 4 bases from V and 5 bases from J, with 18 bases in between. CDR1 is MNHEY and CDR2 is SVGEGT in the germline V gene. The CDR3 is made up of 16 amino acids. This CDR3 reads CASSFPRLGRDNEQFF. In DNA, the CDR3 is TGTGCCAGCAGTTTCCCTCGGTTGGGCAGGGACAATGAGCAGTTCTTC.